The subject of this entry is one T cell receptor beta chain. Treatment: randomized to nivolumab then ipilimumab (arm A) or the reverse (arm B). No patient had prior DNA-damaging chemotherapy. These data originate in a study of sequential checkpoint blockade in melanoma. Study overall: Arm A got nivolumab then ipilimumab; arm B the reverse, 1:1.

Only in-frame clones appear in the TCRdb table, and some are missing; sequencing was by immunoSEQ multiplex PCR. The sample carries about 17,000 clones, roughly three quarters recorded once. The receptor's source is a human donor with melanoma. Source: CD8+ T cells sorted from blood (inferred from file names), taken from a patient given nivolumab and ipilimumab in sequence.

CDR3 loop: CSVDLRPEPNTEAFF. DNA for the CDR3: TGCAGCGTTGATTTGAGGCCAGAGCCGAACACTGAAGCTTTCTTT. V is TRBV29-1 and J is TRBJ1-1; D call uncertain. V gave up 3 bases and J gave up 1 base, with 15 bases separating them. CDR1 is SQVTM and CDR2 is ANQGSEA in the germline V gene. The CDR3 covers 15 residues. Filled out from reference TRBV29-1 and TRBJ1-1, the complete variable domain reads SAVISQKPSRDICQRGTSLTIQCQVDSQVTMMFWYRQQPGQSLTLIATANQGSEATYESGFVIDKFPISRPNLTFSTLTVSNMSPEDSSIYLCSVDLRPEPNTEAFFGQGTRLTVV.